Below, 20 T cell receptor beta chains from the same sample are listed, as sequenced in a study of Graves' ophthalmopathy and Graves' hyperthyroidism. Amplification targeted the TCR beta CDR3 regions, with RNA transcripts as the source material. The authors performed first-round RT-PCR with HTBI primers and then a second-round multiplex PCR. TCRdb reprocessed the multiplex PCR reads via MiXCR and lists one record per CDR3 protein. In the table there are some 390,000 distinct CDR3 sequences, around 17% of which are singletons. The sample consisted of peripheral blood. The receptor source for this set is a woman aged 18-29 years with Graves' ophthalmopathy.

This clonotype was picked up many times. The rearrangement uses TRBV20-1 and TRBJ2-5; D is ambiguous. V dropped 3 bases and J dropped 0 bases, with 5 bases sitting between them. The CDR3 extends over 12 amino acids. CDR1 is DFQATT and CDR2 is SNEGSKA in the germline V gene (reference sequence). Written as DNA, the CDR3 is TGCAGTGCTAGGGACCACCAAGAGACCCAGTACTTC. Amino acids: CSARDHQETQYF.

This clonotype was recorded many times. This chain uses TRBV28 with TRBJ1-1; weak D call: TRBD1 (5 bases). The V gene's germline CDR1 is MDHEN and CDR2 SYDVKM. Trimming shortened V by 2 bases and J by 5 bases, and 12 bases separated the two germline ends. The CDR3 sequence is 14 residues long. This CDR3 reads CASSLMGRGTEAFF. CDR3 nucleotide sequence: TGTGCCAGCAGTTTAATGGGGCGAGGAACTGAAGCTTTCTTT.

Many counts were recorded for this clonotype. The chain joins TRBV2 to TRBJ1-3; tentatively, D is TRBD1 (6 bases). Deletions cut 3 bases from V and 0 bases from J, with 9 bases between. CDR1 is SNHLY and CDR2 is FYNNEI in the germline V gene. The CDR3 spans 15 residues. CDR3 sequence: CASSETGISGNTIYF. In DNA form, the CDR3 reads TGTGCCAGCAGTGAGACAGGCATCTCTGGAAACACCATATATTTT.

In this sample, this clonotype turned up many times. The chain links TRBV6-5 to TRBJ1-2; TRBD1 might be the D (6 bases). From germline, CDR1 is MNHEY and CDR2 SVGAGI. The CDR3 length is 14 residues. Trimming shortened V by 2 bases and J by 4 bases, and 11 bases separated the two germline ends. The CDR3 spells CASSYAGHSYGYTF. The CDR3 DNA sequence: TGTGCCAGCAGTTACGCGGGACACAGCTATGGCTACACCTTC.

This clonotype was counted ten times or more. At one of its ends the junction is not consistent with the germline gene, which may arise from a read error. The gene calls are TRBV7-2 and TRBJ1-1, with a tentative D call TRBD1 (6 bases). This CDR3 has 14 residues. CDR1 and CDR2 (germline): SGHTA, FQGNSA. Written as DNA, the CDR3 is TGTGCCAGCAGCCTCGACCAGGGGAACCCTGAAGCTTTCTTT. Translation: CASSLDQGNPEAFF.

This clonotype was counted ten times or more. The chain carries TRBV28 and TRBJ1-1; no reliable D call. CDR3 size: 17 residues. Between the trimmed V and J ends, which lost 8 bases and 4 bases, there was a span of 26 bases. Germline V gives CDR1 MDHEN, CDR2 SYDVKM. The chain's CDR3 is CASGEWTPSGEVTEAFF. Written as DNA, the CDR3 is TGTGCCAGCGGCGAGTGGACTCCCAGTGGGGAGGTCACTGAAGCTTTCTTT.

This clonotype was found many times. This CDR3 reads CASSVVAKVDTEAFF. The CDR3 region has the DNA TGTGCCAGCAGCGTAGTCGCAAAGGTCGACACTGAAGCTTTCTTT. This rearrangement joins TRBV9 to TRBJ1-1, with no clear D. V was trimmed by 0 bases and J by 3 bases, leaving 12 bases between them. This CDR3 comprises 15 residues. Looked up from germline, CDR1 is SGDLS and CDR2 is YYNGEE.

In this sample, this clonotype turned up many times. A much larger clonotype is one base distant, so this may be a read error. The V gene is TRBV12-3 or TRBV12-4, the J gene TRBJ1-5, with D unclear. The CDR3 contains 14 residues. V was cut by 3 bases and J by 2 bases, with 8 bases left in between. CDR3 DNA sequence: TGTGCCAGCAGTTTCGGGGAGGGCAATCAGCCCCAGCATTTT. Encoded protein: CASSFGEGNQPQHF.

With regard to this clonotype: This may come from a read error, since a much larger clone is one base off. The chain links TRBV25-1 to TRBJ2-5; 7 nucleotides agree with TRBD1. Germline CDR1 MGHDK, CDR2 SYGVNS. CDR3 length: 14 amino acids. Trimming at V came to 4 bases and at J to 1 base, leaving 3 bases not matched to a gene. In DNA, the CDR3 is TGTGCCAGCAGTGCATGGGACAGCCAAGAGACCCAGTACTTC. This encodes CASSAWDSQETQYF.

This clonotype was recorded many times. The rearrangement joins TRBV12-3 or TRBV12-4 to TRBJ1-3, with D unresolved. This CDR3 is 15 amino acids long. V lost 4 bases and J 0 bases, leaving 10 bases between the germline ends. Here the CDR3 DNA reads TGTGCCAGCAGTTACGGACTGACCTCTGGAAACACCATATATTTT. As protein: CASSYGLTSGNTIYF.

This clonotype was seen at least ten times. A read error may be the cause here, since a much bigger clone is one base away. The chain links TRBV12-3 or TRBV12-4 to TRBJ1-1; 8 bases match TRBD1. V trimming: 0 bases; J trimming: 6 bases; junction bases outside the gene matches: 0. The length of the CDR3 is 13 residues. CDR3 loop: CASSLATGAEAFF. The CDR3 bases are TGTGCCAGCAGTTTAGCGACAGGGGCTGAAGCTTTCTTT.

This clonotype was recorded many times. The chain is built from TRBV27 and TRBJ2-7, with a weak D call TRBD1 (6 bases). V gave up 2 bases and J gave up 0 bases, with 11 bases separating them. Germline V gives CDR1 MNHEY, CDR2 SMNVEV (reference sequence). CDR3 length: 15 residues. In DNA form, the CDR3 reads TGTGCCAGCAGTTTAAGGGACACAACCTCCTACGAGCAGTACTTC. Translating it yields CASSLRDTTSYEQYF.

This clonotype has a count of ten or more. V and J are TRBV6-5 and TRBJ2-2, with 8 positions matching TRBD1. Germline CDR1 and CDR2: MNHEY and SVGAGI. The CDR3 covers 15 residues. V was pared by 5 bases and J by 4 bases, with 6 bases of the junction left unmatched. The CDR3 reads CASSTDRVGTGELFF. In nucleotides, the CDR3 is TGTGCCAGCAGTACGGACAGGGTGGGCACCGGGGAGCTGTTTTTT.

This clonotype appeared a few times. The rearrangement joins TRBV12-3 or TRBV12-4 to TRBJ1-1; perhaps TRBD1 as D (6 bases). This CDR3 has 15 residues. V lost 6 bases, J lost 0 bases, and 14 bases lay in between. This CDR3 is CASRDPGHLNTEAFF. The CDR3 DNA follows: TGTGCCAGCAGAGATCCGGGACACTTGAACACTGAAGCTTTCTTT.

This clonotype was seen at least ten times. This chain joins TRBV6-2 or TRBV6-3 and TRBJ2-2; D gene unclear. CDR3 size: 14 residues. V was cut by 6 bases and J by 4 bases, with 12 bases left in between. CDR1 is MNHEY, CDR2 SVGEGT, per germline. The CDR3 DNA follows: TGTGCCAGCAGGGAAGACGGAACCACCGGGGAGCTGTTTTTT. As protein: CASREDGTTGELFF.

This clonotype has only a few counts. The chain employs TRBV10-3 and TRBJ2-5, with D possibly being TRBD2 (5 bases). The germline V gene encodes CDR1 ENHRY and CDR2 SYGVKD. V was trimmed by 4 bases and J by 5 bases, leaving 11 bases between them. The CDR3 extends over 13 amino acids. The chain's CDR3 is CAISGGKMETQYF. CDR3 in DNA: TGTGCCATCAGTGGAGGGAAGATGGAGACCCAGTACTTC.

This clonotype has a count of ten or more. The CDR3 DNA sequence: TGTGCCAGCATGAACGGGGCCCCCTACGAGCAGTACTTC. Encoded protein: CASMNGAPYEQYF. The V and J genes are TRBV7-9 and TRBJ2-7; D tentatively fits TRBD1 or TRBD2 (5 bases each). Germline V gene lookup returns CDR1 SEHNR and CDR2 FQNEAQ (reference sequence). With 7 bases removed from V and 2 bases from J, the gap between germline ends came to 12 bases. The CDR3 extends over 13 amino acids. The full variable domain, with the rest looked up from reference TRBV7-9 and TRBJ2-7, is DTGVSQNPRHKITKRGQNVTFRCDPISEHNRLYWYRQTLGQGPEFLTYFQNEAQLEKSRLLSDRFSAERPKGSFSTLEIQRTEQGDSAMYLCASMNGAPYEQYFGPGTRLTVT.

Many counts were recorded for this clonotype. The chain uses TRBV2 and TRBJ2-5; 12 bases match TRBD2. Germline CDR1 SNHLY, CDR2 FYNNEI. The CDR3 has 14 residues. The V gene end was trimmed by 6 bases and the J gene end by 5 bases; junction bases not matched to a gene: 4. The CDR3: CASSKTSGRETQYF. The CDR3 nucleotides read TGTGCCAGCAGCAAAACTAGCGGGAGGGAGACCCAGTACTTC.

J is TRBJ2-1 and V is TRBV28, with D possibly matching TRBD2 (6 bases). The CDR3 totals 14 residues. Trimming removed 6 bases at V and 4 bases at J, with 13 bases between. Per germline, CDR1 MDHEN and CDR2 SYDVKM. CDR3 bases: TGTGCCAGCAGGCAGGGCGGGACTTACAATGAGCAGTTCTTC. Its translation: CASRQGGTYNEQFF.

This clonotype appeared many times. The chain uses TRBV20-1 and TRBJ1-5; D unclear. Germline V lookup: CDR1 DFQATT, CDR2 SNEGSKA (reference sequence). CDR3 length: 12 residues. Trimming shortened V by 5 bases and J by 4 bases, and 9 bases separated the two germline ends. CDR3 region: CSASGVNQPQHF. DNA of the CDR3: TGCAGTGCTTCGGGCGTGAATCAGCCCCAGCATTTT.